Presented here are 30 T cell receptor beta chains from one specimen sequenced in a study of blood T cell repertoires in COVID-19. Repertoires were generated with immunoSEQ multiplex PCR, while TCRdb's copy carries only in-frame clones and drops some. The sample shows some 460,000 clones, about 90% of them seen only once. Sequencing input: PBMCs or T cells enriched from blood (not recorded which). These receptors originate from a woman in her late teens or twenties who had recovered from COVID-19.

The table lists this clone with a count of one. This sequence joins TRBV4-1 and TRBJ1-1, with TRBD1 as a possible D gene (5 bases). This CDR3 is built from 17 residues. Trimming took off 4 bases at V and 4 bases at J, with 22 bases between the two ends. CDR1 and CDR2 (germline): MGHRA, YSYEKL. CDR3 in DNA: TGCGCCAGCAGCCCGGTCGCCCGAGACCCCGGGGGCACTGAAGCTTTCTTT. Its protein is CASSPVARDPGGTEAFF.

The sample holds many counts of this clone. V is TRBV5-1 and J is TRBJ2-1; 10 bases fit TRBD2. The V segment lost 4 bases and the J segment 10 bases; nucleotides outside the gene matches: 11. CDR3 length: 15 amino acids. Germline values: CDR1 SGHRS, CDR2 YFSETQ. CDR3 in DNA: TGCGCCAGCAGCCGGAGCGGGGGGGCGGCAAACGAGCAGTTCTTC. Amino acid sequence: CASSRSGGAANEQFF.

This clone appeared a few times. The V call is TRBV3-1 (or the pseudogene TRBV3-2), the J call TRBJ2-1; the D gene is possibly TRBD2 (6 bases). CDR3 length equals 14 residues. Germline lookup yields CDR1 LGHDT and CDR2 YNNKEL (reference sequence). Trimming took off 7 bases at V and 4 bases at J, with 14 bases between the two ends. CDR3 bases: TGTGCCAGCAACCACCGGGCGGGGTACAATGAGCAGTTCTTC. This translates into CASNHRAGYNEQFF.

This chain joins TRBV4-1 and TRBJ1-1; tentatively, D is TRBD1 (6 bases). V dropped 0 bases and J dropped 5 bases, with 16 bases sitting between them. The CDR3 consists of 16 residues. Germline-derived CDR1 and CDR2 are MGHRA and YSYEKL. The DNA for the CDR3 is TGCGCCAGCAGCCAAGAAGGCGCCGCGAGGGGGACTGAAGCTTTCTTT. This translates into CASSQEGAARGTEAFF.

The J gene is TRBJ2-5, the V gene TRBV5-1, with a weak D call TRBD1 (6 bases). Trimming shortened V by 4 bases and J by 3 bases, and 16 bases separated the two germline ends. The length of the CDR3 is 15 residues. Germline CDR1 SGHRS, CDR2 YFSETQ. CDR3 DNA: TGCGCCAGCAGCGTGGCCGTGCCAGGGGAAGAGACCCAGTACTTC. Translating gives CASSVAVPGEETQYF.

The V and J genes are TRBV5-1 and TRBJ1-4; 9 nucleotides align to TRBD1. The CDR3 has 15 amino acids. CDR1 SGHRS and CDR2 YFSETQ come from the germline V gene. V was clipped by 2 bases and J by 7 bases; unmatched bases: 6. CDR3 residues: CASSLTTGGGEKLFF. The DNA for the CDR3 is TGCGCCAGCAGCTTAACTACAGGGGGCGGTGAAAAACTGTTTTTT.

DNA of the CDR3: TGTGCCAGCAGTGGGACTAGCGGCTCCTACGAGCAGTACTTC. The encoded protein is CASSGTSGSYEQYF. The chain is built from TRBV2 and TRBJ2-7, with TRBD2 matching 10 bases. This CDR3 is 14 amino acids long. Trimming cost V 4 bases and J 0 bases; bases outside gene matches: 0. Germline CDR1 SNHLY, CDR2 FYNNEI.

The J gene is TRBJ2-2, the V gene TRBV27, with D unclear. The germline CDR1 and CDR2 sequences are MNHEY and SMNVEV (reference sequence). The V end lost 1 base, the J end lost 2 bases, and 5 bases lay between the germline ends. This CDR3 has 14 residues. The CDR3 loop is CASSLYRNTGELFF. The CDR3 region has the DNA TGTGCCAGCAGTTTATACAGAAACACCGGGGAGCTGTTTTTT.

As regards this clone: One end of the junction fails to match germline, which may point to a read error. The chain employs TRBV12-5 and TRBJ2-1, with 15 nucleotides matching TRBD2. Germline V gives CDR1 LGHNT, CDR2 FRNRAP. The CDR3 contains 18 residues. CDR3: CASGSSIPGTSGGKSVLF. CDR3 nucleotides: TGTGCTAGTGGTTCAAGCATCCCGGGGACTAGCGGGGGGAAATCGGTACTCTTC.

The chain combines TRBV7-8 with TRBJ1-1; 8 bases fit TRBD1. The CDR3 consists of 19 residues. Unmatched junction bases numbered 15, after V lost 3 bases and J lost 0 bases. Per the germline V gene, CDR1 is SGHVS and CDR2 is FQNEAQ. This CDR3 reads CASSLSPEGQVRMNTEAFF. CDR3 DNA: TGTGCCAGCAGCTTGTCCCCCGAGGGACAGGTAAGAATGAACACTGAAGCTTTCTTT.

The chain links TRBV2 to TRBJ1-1, with D possibly matching TRBD1 (6 bases). The CDR3 length is 13 residues. Trimming took off 1 base at V and 9 bases at J, with 12 bases between the two ends. The germline V gene has CDR1 SNHLY and CDR2 FYNNEI. The CDR3 loop is CASSEDRDGKAFF. CDR3 nucleotide sequence: TGTGCCAGCAGTGAAGACAGGGATGGAAAAGCTTTCTTT.

This chain uses TRBV5-4 with TRBJ2-1; TRBD1 agrees at 8 bases. The germline CDR1 and CDR2 sequences are SGHNT and YYREEE (reference sequence). CDR3 length: 15 residues. J gave up 6 bases and V 4 bases, and 9 bases lay outside the gene matches. CDR3 DNA sequence: TGTGCCAGCAGCCGGACAGGGAAGCTGGGCAATGAGCAGTTCTTC. It translates to CASSRTGKLGNEQFF.

This clone was seen a handful of times. The gene calls are TRBV5-1 and TRBJ2-7, with unresolved D. Per the germline V gene, CDR1 is SGHRS and CDR2 is YFSETQ. The CDR3 totals 14 residues. Trimming removed 3 bases at V and 0 bases at J, with 10 bases between. The CDR3 DNA reads TGCGCCAGCAGCTCGGTCCAAAGCTCCTACGAGCAGTACTTC. Protein product: CASSSVQSSYEQYF.

The rearrangement links TRBV10-3 to TRBJ2-7, with D perhaps TRBD2 (6 bases). The CDR3 totals 15 residues. Germline V lookup: CDR1 ENHRY, CDR2 SYGVKD. Trimming took 10 bases from V and 4 from J, leaving 23 bases between them. CDR3 sequence: CATKSGRLEGYEQYF. The CDR3 nucleotides are TGTGCCACCAAGTCGGGGAGATTGGAGGGATACGAGCAGTACTTC.

This clone has at least ten counts. The chain joins TRBV5-6 to TRBJ2-7, with 9 bases lining up with TRBD1. V dropped 2 bases and J dropped 3; count of bases not matched to a gene: 18. The CDR3 contains 19 residues. Per the germline V gene, CDR1 is SGHDT and CDR2 is YYEEEE. CDR3 amino acids: CASSLTGGVLIGVNYEQYF. In DNA, the CDR3 is TGTGCCAGCAGCTTAACAGGGGGCGTCCTCATCGGGGTGAACTACGAGCAGTACTTC.

The rearrangement uses TRBV2 and TRBJ1-2; D gene uncertain. Germline values: CDR1 SNHLY, CDR2 FYNNEI. The V end lost 8 bases, the J end lost 3 bases, and 10 bases lay between the germline ends. The CDR3 sequence is 12 residues long. CDR3 sequence reads: CASGRTYYGYTF. In DNA form, the CDR3 reads TGTGCCAGCGGCCGGACTTACTATGGCTACACCTTC.

This chain links TRBV29-1 with TRBJ2-2; 7 bases align to TRBD1. The CDR3 runs 14 residues. CDR1 is SQVTM, CDR2 ANQGSEA, per germline. The CDR3 DNA sequence: TGCGCAAAAGGGGGACAGCCGAACACCGGGGAGCTGTTTTTT. Translated: CAKGGQPNTGELFF.

This clone was detected only a few times. The chain has TRBV11-2 and TRBJ1-1, with D unresolved. Germline V gene sequence: CDR1 SGHAT, CDR2 FQNNGV. CDR3 length: 15 residues. The V end lost 1 base, the J end lost 0 bases, and 9 bases lay between the germline ends. The CDR3 protein is CASSLGGDMNTEAFF. In DNA, the CDR3 is TGTGCCAGCAGCTTAGGGGGAGACATGAACACTGAAGCTTTCTTT. The full variable domain, completed using reference TRBV11-2 and TRBJ1-1, is EAGVAQSPRYKIIEKRQSVAFWCNPISGHATLYWYQQILGQGPKLLIQFQNNGVVDDSQLPKDRFSAERLKGVDSTLKIQPAKLEDSAVYLCASSLGGDMNTEAFFGQGTRLTVV.

The chain uses TRBV5-4 and TRBJ2-5, with 10 nucleotides matching TRBD2. Germline assignment: CDR1 SGHNT and CDR2 YYREEE (reference sequence). The CDR3 loop spans 15 amino acids. Losses at the gene ends were 3 bases for V and 3 bases for J; bases not matched to a gene: 5. CDR3 residues: CASSSGLAVKETQYF. In DNA, the CDR3 is TGTGCCAGCAGCTCAGGACTAGCGGTTAAAGAGACCCAGTACTTC.

J is TRBJ2-7 and V is TRBV6-5; 10 bases map to TRBD1. CDR1 and CDR2 (germline): MNHEY, SVGAGI. CDR3 length equals 14 residues. Trimming took 4 bases from V and 3 from J; bases not matched to a gene: 3. The CDR3 DNA follows: TGTGCCAGCAGTTTGGGACAGGGGAGCTACGAGCAGTACTTC. Translation: CASSLGQGSYEQYF.

The rearrangement joins TRBV19 to TRBJ2-7, with 7 bases that match TRBD1. J was trimmed by 2 bases and V by 6 bases; bases with no gene match: 7. CDR3 length equals 14 residues. CDR1 and CDR2 (germline): LNHDA, SQIVND (reference sequence). Written as DNA, the CDR3 is TGTGCCAGTAGCACCCTCGGGACAGCCTACGAGCAGTACTTC. It yields the protein CASSTLGTAYEQYF.

The chain uses TRBV10-3 and TRBJ2-2, with TRBD1 matching 8 bases. Trimming removed 6 bases from V and 4 bases from J; junction bases left unmatched: 13. CDR1 is ENHRY and CDR2 is SYGVKD in the germline V gene. The CDR3 covers 17 residues. The CDR3 loop is CAIRAASDRVSTGELFF. CDR3 bases: TGTGCCATCAGGGCGGCTTCGGACAGGGTGAGCACCGGGGAGCTGTTTTTT.

The chain carries TRBV5-4 and TRBJ2-5; no clear D. Germline values: CDR1 SGHNT, CDR2 YYREEE (reference sequence). Trimming left V 3 bases short and J 2 bases short, with 20 bases between. CDR3 length equals 17 residues. The CDR3 sequence is CASSSKQTQREQETQYF. CDR3 sequence (DNA): TGTGCCAGCAGCTCAAAACAGACACAGAGAGAACAAGAGACCCAGTACTTC.

This chain joins TRBV12-3 or TRBV12-4 and TRBJ1-1, with 8 nucleotides matching TRBD1. Trimming at V came to 8 bases and at J to 7 bases, leaving 6 bases not matched to a gene. The CDR3 length is 12 residues. Here the CDR3 reads CASGRGRDEAFF. In DNA, the CDR3 is TGTGCCAGCGGCAGGGGGCGGGATGAAGCTTTCTTT.

J is TRBJ1-5 and V is TRBV28; 8 bases match TRBD1. With 8 bases clipped from V and 6 bases from J, the junction kept 9 bases outside the gene matches. This CDR3 region has 14 residues. CDR1 is MDHEN, CDR2 SYDVKM, per germline. CDR3 DNA: TGTGCCAGCCATGACAGGGGTCCGGGTCAGCCCCAGCATTTT. Translated: CASHDRGPGQPQHF.

The gene calls are TRBV7-2 and TRBJ2-3; the D gene is possibly TRBD2 (6 bases). The CDR3 totals 17 residues. Trimming stripped 3 bases from V and 2 bases from J, with 18 bases between. The V gene's germline CDR1 is SGHTA and CDR2 FQGNSA. The CDR3 sequence is CASSFFTSNWDTDTQYF. In DNA, the CDR3 is TGTGCCAGCAGCTTTTTCACTAGCAATTGGGACACAGATACGCAGTATTTT.

The chain combines TRBV6-1 with TRBJ2-4, with 7 bases identical to TRBD1. With 2 bases clipped from V and 4 bases from J, the junction kept 14 bases outside the gene matches. CDR3 length equals 18 residues. Germline V gene lookup returns CDR1 MNHNS and CDR2 SASEGT. The CDR3 region is CASSEISDAGTAKNIQYF. The CDR3 region has the DNA TGTGCCAGCAGTGAAATCTCGGATGCCGGGACAGCTAAAAACATTCAGTACTTC.

This rearrangement joins TRBV5-1 to TRBJ2-1, with D perhaps matching TRBD2 (6 bases). Trimming removed 7 bases from V and 8 bases from J, with 19 bases in between. CDR3 length: 14 amino acids. The V gene's germline CDR1 is SGHRS and CDR2 YFSETQ. The DNA for the CDR3 is TGCGCCAGCGGGCCGGGACTCACGGGTGATGAGCAGTTCTTC. Its protein is CASGPGLTGDEQFF.

This clone was counted once. This specimen includes other DNA sequences encoding the same CDR3. The rearrangement links TRBV28 to TRBJ2-5, with 7 bases lining up with TRBD2. The CDR3 totals 15 residues. Per germline, CDR1 MDHEN and CDR2 SYDVKM. V was clipped by 7 bases and J by 4 bases; unmatched bases: 12. The CDR3 protein is CASTPGGGGGETQYF. CDR3 nucleotides: TGTGCCAGCACCCCTGGGGGGGGTGGGGGAGAGACCCAGTACTTC.

V usage is TRBV15 and J usage is TRBJ2-7; 12 positions match TRBD2. Germline CDR1 is LNHNV and CDR2 is YYDKDF (reference sequence). V lost 3 bases to trimming and J lost 0 bases; unmatched junction nucleotides: 9. The CDR3 is 18 amino acids. The chain's CDR3 is CATSSSSGGDSYSYEQYF. In DNA form, the CDR3 reads TGTGCCACCAGCAGTTCTAGCGGGGGGGATTCGTACTCCTACGAGCAGTACTTC.